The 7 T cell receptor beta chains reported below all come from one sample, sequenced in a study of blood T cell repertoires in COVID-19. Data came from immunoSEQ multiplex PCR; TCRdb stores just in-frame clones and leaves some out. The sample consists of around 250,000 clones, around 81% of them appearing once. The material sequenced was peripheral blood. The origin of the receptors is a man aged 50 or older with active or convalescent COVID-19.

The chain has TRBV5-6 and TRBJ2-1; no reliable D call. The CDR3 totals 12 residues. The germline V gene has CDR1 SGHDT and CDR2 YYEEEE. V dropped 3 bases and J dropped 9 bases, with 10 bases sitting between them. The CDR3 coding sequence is TGTGCCAGCAGCTCCTCCCGAGGTGAGCAGTTCTTC. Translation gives CASSSSRGEQFF.

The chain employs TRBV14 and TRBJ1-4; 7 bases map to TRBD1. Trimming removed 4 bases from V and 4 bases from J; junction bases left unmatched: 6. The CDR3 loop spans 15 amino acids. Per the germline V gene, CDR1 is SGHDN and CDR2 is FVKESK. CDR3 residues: CASSPRGQLNEKLFF. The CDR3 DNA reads TGTGCCAGCAGCCCGAGGGGACAGCTTAATGAAAAACTGTTTTTT. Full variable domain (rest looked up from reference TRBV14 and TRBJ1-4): EAGVTQFPSHSVIEKGQTVTLRCDPISGHDNLYWYRRVMGKEIKFLLHFVKESKQDESGMPNNRFLAERTGGTYSTLKVQPAELEDSGVYFCASSPRGQLNEKLFFGSGTQLSVL.

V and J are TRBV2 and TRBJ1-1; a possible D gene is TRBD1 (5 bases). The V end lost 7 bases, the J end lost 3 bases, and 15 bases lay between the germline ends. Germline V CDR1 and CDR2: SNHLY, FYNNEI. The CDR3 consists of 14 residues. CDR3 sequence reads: CASTMGLRYTEAFF. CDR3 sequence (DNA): TGTGCCAGCACCATGGGACTCAGATACACTGAAGCTTTCTTT.

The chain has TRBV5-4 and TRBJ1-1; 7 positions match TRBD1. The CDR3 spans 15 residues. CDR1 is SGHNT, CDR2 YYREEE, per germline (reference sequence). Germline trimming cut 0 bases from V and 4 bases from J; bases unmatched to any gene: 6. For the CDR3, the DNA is TGTGCCAGCAGCTTGGACAGGGGATCGGGCACTGAAGCTTTCTTT. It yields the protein CASSLDRGSGTEAFF.

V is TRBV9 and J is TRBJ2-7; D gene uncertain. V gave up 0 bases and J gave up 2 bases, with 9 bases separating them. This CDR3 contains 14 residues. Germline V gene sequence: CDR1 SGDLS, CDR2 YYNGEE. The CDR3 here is CASSVEAVTYEQYF. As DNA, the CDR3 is TGTGCCAGCAGCGTAGAAGCTGTCACCTACGAGCAGTACTTC.

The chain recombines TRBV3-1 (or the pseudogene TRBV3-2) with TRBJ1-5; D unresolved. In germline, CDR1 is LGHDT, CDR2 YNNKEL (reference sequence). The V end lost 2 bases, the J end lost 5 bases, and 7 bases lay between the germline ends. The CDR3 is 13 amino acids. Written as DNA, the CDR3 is TGTGCCAGCAGCCAAAGCGCGGATCAGCCCCAGCATTTT. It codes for CASSQSADQPQHF.

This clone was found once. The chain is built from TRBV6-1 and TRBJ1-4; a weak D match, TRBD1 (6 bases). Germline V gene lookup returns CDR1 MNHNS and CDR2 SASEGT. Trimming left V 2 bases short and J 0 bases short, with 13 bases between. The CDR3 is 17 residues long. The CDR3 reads CASSEYRTASTNEKLFF. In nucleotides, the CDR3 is TGTGCCAGCAGTGAATATCGGACAGCCTCAACTAATGAAAAACTGTTTTTT.